This record covers a single T cell receptor beta chain. The sample comes from a study of sequential checkpoint blockade in melanoma. The treatment denotes: randomized to nivolumab then ipilimumab (arm A) or the reverse (arm B). This table comes from immunoSEQ multiplex PCR, and its TCRdb copy is limited to in-frame clones, with some not included. The sample includes more than 15,000 clones, over 60% of them seen just once. The V gene end was trimmed by 4 bases and the J gene end by 1 base; junction bases not matched to a gene: 3. Germline CDR1 is MNHEY and CDR2 is SVGAGI. CDR3 length equals 15 residues.

The source was CD8+ T cells sorted from blood (inferred from file names), collected from a patient given nivolumab and ipilimumab in sequence. V and J are TRBV6-5 and TRBJ2-4, with 8 bases fitting TRBD1. The receptor comes from a human donor with melanoma. This chain's CDR3 is CASSLQGDAKNIQYF. The CDR3 DNA is TGTGCCAGCAGTTTACAGGGGGATGCCAAAAACATTCAGTACTTC.